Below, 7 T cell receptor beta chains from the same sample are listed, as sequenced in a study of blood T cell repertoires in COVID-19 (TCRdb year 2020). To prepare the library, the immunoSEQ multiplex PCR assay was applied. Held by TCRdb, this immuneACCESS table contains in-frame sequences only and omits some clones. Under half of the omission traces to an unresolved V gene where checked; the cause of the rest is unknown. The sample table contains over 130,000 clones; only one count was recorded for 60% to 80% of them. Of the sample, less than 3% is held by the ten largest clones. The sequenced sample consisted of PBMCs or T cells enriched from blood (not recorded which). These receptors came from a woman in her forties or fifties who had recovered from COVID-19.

The CDR3 nucleotides are TGTGCCAGCAGTGCAATGGACAGGGGAAAAGCGGCCAAAAACATTCAGTACTTC. Protein sequence: CASSAMDRGKAAKNIQYF. The chain joins TRBV6-1 to TRBJ2-4; 9 nucleotides line up with TRBD1. The CDR3 spans 18 residues. The junction had 11 bases not matched to a gene; V was cut back by 4 bases and J by 1 base. The germline CDR1 and CDR2 sequences are MNHNS and SASEGT.

The CDR3 bases are TGTGCCAGCAGTTTTTCAGTTCCCTCCTACGAGCAGTACTTC. Its protein is CASSFSVPSYEQYF. The V gene is TRBV27, the J gene TRBJ2-7; D unresolved. The CDR3 consists of 14 residues. V was cut by 3 bases and J by 0 bases, with 9 bases left in between. Per germline, CDR1 MNHEY and CDR2 SMNVEV (reference sequence).

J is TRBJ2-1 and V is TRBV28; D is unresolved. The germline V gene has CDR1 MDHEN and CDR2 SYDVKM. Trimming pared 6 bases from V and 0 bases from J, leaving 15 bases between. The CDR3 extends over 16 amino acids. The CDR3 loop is CASRGPRGNSYNEQFF. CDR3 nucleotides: TGTGCCAGCAGGGGCCCCCGTGGAAACTCCTACAATGAGCAGTTCTTC.

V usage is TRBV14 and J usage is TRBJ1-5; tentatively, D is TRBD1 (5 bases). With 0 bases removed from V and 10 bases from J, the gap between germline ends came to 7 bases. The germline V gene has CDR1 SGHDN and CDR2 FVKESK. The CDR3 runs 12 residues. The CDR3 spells CASSQDQGPQHF. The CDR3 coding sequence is TGTGCCAGCAGCCAAGACCAGGGACCCCAGCATTTT.

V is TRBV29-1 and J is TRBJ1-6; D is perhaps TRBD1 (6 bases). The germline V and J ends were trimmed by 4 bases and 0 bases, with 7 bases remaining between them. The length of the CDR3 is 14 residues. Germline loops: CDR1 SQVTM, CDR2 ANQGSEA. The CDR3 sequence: CSVADSSYNSPLHF. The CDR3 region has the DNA TGCAGCGTTGCGGACAGCTCCTATAATTCACCCCTCCACTTT.

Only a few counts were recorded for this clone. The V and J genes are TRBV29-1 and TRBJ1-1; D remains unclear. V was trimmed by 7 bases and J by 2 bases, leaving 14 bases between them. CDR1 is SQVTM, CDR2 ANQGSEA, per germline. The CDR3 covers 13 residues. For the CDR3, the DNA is TGCAGCGCCGGCCCAGATCCCAACACTGAAGCTTTCTTT. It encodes CSAGPDPNTEAFF.

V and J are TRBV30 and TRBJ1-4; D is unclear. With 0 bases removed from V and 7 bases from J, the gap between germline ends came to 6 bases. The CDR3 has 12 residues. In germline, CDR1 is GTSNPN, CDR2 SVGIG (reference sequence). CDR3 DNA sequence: TGTGCCTGGAGTGTTGTTCGTGAAAAACTGTTTTTT. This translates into CAWSVVREKLFF.